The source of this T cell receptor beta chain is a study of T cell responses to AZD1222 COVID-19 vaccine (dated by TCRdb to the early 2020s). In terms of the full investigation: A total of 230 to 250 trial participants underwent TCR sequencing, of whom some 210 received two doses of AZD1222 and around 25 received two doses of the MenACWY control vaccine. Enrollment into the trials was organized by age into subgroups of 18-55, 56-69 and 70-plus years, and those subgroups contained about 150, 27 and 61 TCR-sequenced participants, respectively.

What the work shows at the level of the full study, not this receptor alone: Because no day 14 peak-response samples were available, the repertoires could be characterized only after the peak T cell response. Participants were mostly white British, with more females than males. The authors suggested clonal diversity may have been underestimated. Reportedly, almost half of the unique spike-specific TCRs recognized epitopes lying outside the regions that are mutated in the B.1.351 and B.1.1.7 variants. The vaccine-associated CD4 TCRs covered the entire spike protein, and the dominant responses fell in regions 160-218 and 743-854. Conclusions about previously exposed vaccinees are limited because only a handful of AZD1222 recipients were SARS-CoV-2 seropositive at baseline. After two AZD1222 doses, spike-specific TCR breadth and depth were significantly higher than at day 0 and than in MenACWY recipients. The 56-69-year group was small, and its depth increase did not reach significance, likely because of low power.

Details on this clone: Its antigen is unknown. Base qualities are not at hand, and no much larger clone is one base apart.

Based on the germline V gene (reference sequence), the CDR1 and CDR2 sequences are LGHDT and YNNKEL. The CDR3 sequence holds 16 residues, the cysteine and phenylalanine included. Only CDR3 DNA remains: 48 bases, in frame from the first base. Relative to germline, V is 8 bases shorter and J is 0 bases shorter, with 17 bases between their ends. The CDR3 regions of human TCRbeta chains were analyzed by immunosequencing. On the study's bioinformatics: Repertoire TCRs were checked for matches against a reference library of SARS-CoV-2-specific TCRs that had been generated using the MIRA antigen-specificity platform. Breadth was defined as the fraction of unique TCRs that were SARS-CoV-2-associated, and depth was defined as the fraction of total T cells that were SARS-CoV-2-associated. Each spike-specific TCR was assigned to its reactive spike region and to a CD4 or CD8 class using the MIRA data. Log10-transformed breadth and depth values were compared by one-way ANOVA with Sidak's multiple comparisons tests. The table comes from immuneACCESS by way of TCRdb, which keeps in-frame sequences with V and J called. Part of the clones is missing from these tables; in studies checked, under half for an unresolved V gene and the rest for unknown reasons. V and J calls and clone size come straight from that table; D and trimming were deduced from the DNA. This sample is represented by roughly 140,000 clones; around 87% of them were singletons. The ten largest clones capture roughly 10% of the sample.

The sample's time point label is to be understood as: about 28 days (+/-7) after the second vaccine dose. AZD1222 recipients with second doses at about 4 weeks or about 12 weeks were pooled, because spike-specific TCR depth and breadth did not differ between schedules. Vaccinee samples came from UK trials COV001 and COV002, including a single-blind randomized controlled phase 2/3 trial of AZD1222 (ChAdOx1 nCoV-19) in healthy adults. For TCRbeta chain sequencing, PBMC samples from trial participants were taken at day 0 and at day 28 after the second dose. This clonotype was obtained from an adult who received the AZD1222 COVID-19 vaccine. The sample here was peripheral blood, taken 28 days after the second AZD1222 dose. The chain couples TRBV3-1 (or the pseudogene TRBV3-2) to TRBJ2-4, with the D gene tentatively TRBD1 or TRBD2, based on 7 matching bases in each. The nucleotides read TGTGCCAGCCCCCAGGGGGGGTGGCCAGCCAAAAACATTCAGTACTTC. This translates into CASPQGGWPAKNIQYF.